The rows below give T cell receptor beta chains drawn from one sample of a study of long-term antiretroviral therapy in people with HIV. Using immunoSEQ multiplex PCR, the repertoire was profiled, and TCRdb retains in-frame clones only, with some absent. The top ten clones hold about 7.7% of a sample with approximately 23,000 clones, 81% of them seen once. Sequencing was performed on unsorted PBMCs, taken 1.5 years after starting antiretroviral therapy. These receptors all stem from a man aged 25-40 years with HIV. The CDR3 runs from the conserved cysteine through the conserved F or W. Fields, in order: V gene, J gene, D gene, clone size, CDR3 protein, CDR3 DNA. The D gene is left open where the match is weak. A clone size is listed for some rows: how often the clone was seen (once, few, many), or a class if it is expanded.

TRBV25-1,TRBJ1-2,TRBD1,.,CASSAFPDRGTMSYTF,TGTGCCAGCAGTGCTTTTCCCGACAGGGGGACTATGAGCTACACCTTC
TRBV6-9,TRBJ1-3,.,few,CASSFWGGAAGNTIYF,TGTGCCAGCAGTTTCTGGGGGGGGGCGGCTGGAAACACCATATATTTT
TRBV11-3,TRBJ1-1,.,.,CASSADGNTEAFF,TGTGCCAGCAGTGCCGACGGGAACACTGAAGCTTTCTTT
TRBV9,TRBJ1-4,TRBD1,.,CASSPATGATNEKLFF,TGTGCCAGCAGCCCCGCCACAGGGGCAACTAATGAAAAACTGTTTTTT
TRBV12-5,TRBJ1-1,TRBD1,.,CASDSKPGQQNTEAFF,TGTGCTAGTGACTCAAAGCCGGGACAGCAGAACACTGAAGCTTTCTTT
TRBV4-3,TRBJ1-4,.,.,CASSQGAGSEKLFF,TGCGCCAGCAGCCAAGGGGCCGGCAGTGAAAAACTGTTTTTT
TRBV7-2,TRBJ2-2,TRBD1,.,CASSSGQGVDGELFF,TGTGCCAGCAGCTCGGGACAGGGGGTGGACGGGGAGCTGTTTTTT
TRBV6-1,TRBJ1-4,TRBD1,.,CASNNRDREKLFF,TGTGCCAGCAATAACCGGGACAGAGAAAAACTGTTTTTT
TRBV5-4,TRBJ2-3,TRBD2,once,CASSYSGGLRTQYF,TGTGCCAGCAGCTATAGCGGGGGGCTTCGTACGCAGTATTTT
TRBV7-9,TRBJ2-4,TRBD1,.,CASSSPQGSQYF,TGTGCCAGCAGCTCGCCACAGGGGAGTCAGTACTTC
TRBV30,TRBJ2-7,TRBD1,once,CAWSVGSGTGHYEQYF,TGTGCCTGGAGTGTAGGTTCCGGGACAGGGCACTACGAGCAGTACTTC
TRBV5-1,TRBJ1-1,TRBD1,.,CASSLPRQGKTEAFF,TGCGCCAGCAGCCTTCCCCGACAGGGGAAGACTGAAGCTTTCTTT
TRBV5-4,TRBJ1-2,.,few,CASTRWSGYSSPHGYTF,TGTGCCAGCACCCGGTGGTCAGGGTATAGCTCACCTCATGGCTACACCTTC
TRBV7-2,TRBJ2-3,TRBD1,.,CASSRDRGPTDTQYF,TGTGCCAGCAGCCGGGACAGGGGCCCCACAGATACGCAGTATTTT
TRBV7-9,TRBJ2-7,.,.,CASSLYSYEQYF,TGTGCCAGCAGCTTATACAGCTACGAGCAGTACTTC
TRBV7-7,TRBJ1-6,.,.,CASSLGQSSPLHF,TGTGCCAGCAGCTTAGGACAGTCCTCACCCCTCCACTTT
TRBV4-3,TRBJ1-2,.,.,CASSQEPGRESGYTF,TGCGCCAGCAGCCAAGAACCGGGAAGGGAATCGGGCTACACCTTC
TRBV28,TRBJ1-5,.,once,CASSLGGGGGNQPQHF,TGTGCCAGCAGTTTGGGTGGCGGGGGAGGTAATCAGCCCCAGCATTTT
TRBV5-1,TRBJ1-1,TRBD1,.,CASSLGGQGGNTEAFF,TGCGCCAGCAGCTTGGGGGGACAGGGCGGGAACACTGAAGCTTTCTTT